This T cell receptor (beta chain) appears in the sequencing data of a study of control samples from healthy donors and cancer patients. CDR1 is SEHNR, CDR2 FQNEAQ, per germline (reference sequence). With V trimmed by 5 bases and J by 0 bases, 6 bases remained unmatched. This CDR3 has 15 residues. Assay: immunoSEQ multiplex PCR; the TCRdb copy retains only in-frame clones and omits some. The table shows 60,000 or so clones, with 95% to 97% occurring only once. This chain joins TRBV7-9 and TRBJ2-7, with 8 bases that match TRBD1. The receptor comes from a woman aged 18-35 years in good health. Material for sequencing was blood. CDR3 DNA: TGTGCCAGCAGCCGTCGGGGACAGGTCTCCTACGAGCAGTACTTC. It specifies CASSRRGQVSYEQYF. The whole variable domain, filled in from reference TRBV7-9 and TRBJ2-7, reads DTGVSQNPRHKITKRGQNVTFRCDPISEHNRLYWYRQTLGQGPEFLTYFQNEAQLEKSRLLSDRFSAERPKGSFSTLEIQRTEQGDSAMYLCASSRRGQVSYEQYFGPGTRLTVT.